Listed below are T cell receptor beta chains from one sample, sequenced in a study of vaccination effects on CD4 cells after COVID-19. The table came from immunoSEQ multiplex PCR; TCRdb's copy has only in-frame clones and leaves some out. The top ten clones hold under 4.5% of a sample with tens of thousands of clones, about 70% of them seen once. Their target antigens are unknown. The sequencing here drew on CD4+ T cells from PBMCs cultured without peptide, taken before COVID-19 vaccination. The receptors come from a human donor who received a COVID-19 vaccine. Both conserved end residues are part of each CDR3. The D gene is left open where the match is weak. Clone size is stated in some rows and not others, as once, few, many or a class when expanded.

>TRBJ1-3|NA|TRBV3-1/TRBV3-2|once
TGTGCCAGCAGCCTACAGGGCTCTGGAAACACCATATATTTT
CASSLQGSGNTIYF
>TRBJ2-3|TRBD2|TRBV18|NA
TGTGCCAGCTCACCTACGGGGGGGGCCCCAGATACGCAGTATTTT
CASSPTGGAPDTQYF
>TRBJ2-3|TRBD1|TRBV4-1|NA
TGCGCCAGCAGCCAAGCCGCCGCAGGGGGTATTCGCACAGATACGCAGTATTTT
CASSQAAAGGIRTDTQYF
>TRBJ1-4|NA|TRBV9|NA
TGTGCCAGCAGCGTAGGTTCCTTGGGGAATGAAAAACTGTTTTTT
CASSVGSLGNEKLFF
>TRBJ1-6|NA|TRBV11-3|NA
TGTGCCAGCAGCTTTGGGGAGAATTCACCCCTCCACTTT
CASSFGENSPLHF
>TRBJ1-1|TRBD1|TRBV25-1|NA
TGTGCCAGCAGTGGGTCGGACAGGGTCACTGAAGCTTTCTTT
CASSGSDRVTEAFF
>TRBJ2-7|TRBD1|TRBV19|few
TGTGCCAGCTGGGGCGGACAGGGCTCCTACGAGCAGTACTTC
CASWGGQGSYEQYF
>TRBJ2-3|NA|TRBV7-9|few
TGTGCCAGCAGCTTGGGACGGACTAGCACAGATACGCAGTATTTT
CASSLGRTSTDTQYF
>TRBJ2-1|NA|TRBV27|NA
TGTGCCAGCAGTTTATGGTCGGGGAGCTCCTACAATGAGCAGTTCTTC
CASSLWSGSSYNEQFF
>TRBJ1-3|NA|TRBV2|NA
TGTGCCACCCGACCGACAGAAACTGGAAACACCATATATTTT
CATRPTETGNTIYF
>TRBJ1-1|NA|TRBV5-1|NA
TGCGCCAGCAGTGGTACAGGGATGAACACTGAAGCTTTCTTT
CASSGTGMNTEAFF
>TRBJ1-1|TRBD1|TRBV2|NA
TGTGCCAGCAAAGGAAGGGGGCGAACTGAAGCTTTCTTT
CASKGRGRTEAFF
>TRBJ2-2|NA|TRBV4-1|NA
TGCGCCAGCAGCCAAGTCGACATGGGGTTTCTGACCGGGGAGCTGTTTTTT
CASSQVDMGFLTGELFF
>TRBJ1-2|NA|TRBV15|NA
TGTGCCACCAGCAGTTTCAGGGGTAACGGCTACACCTTC
CATSSFRGNGYTF
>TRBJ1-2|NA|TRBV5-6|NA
TGTGCCAGCAGGTCGACAGGTTCCTATGGCTACACCTTC
CASRSTGSYGYTF
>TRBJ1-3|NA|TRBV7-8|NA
TGTGCCAGCAGCTTAGTCGAGAGAATCTCTGGAAACACCATATATTTT
CASSLVERISGNTIYF
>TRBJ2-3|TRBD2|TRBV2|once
TGTGCCAGCAGTAAACTAGCGGGGTTAACAGATACGCAGTATTTT
CASSKLAGLTDTQYF
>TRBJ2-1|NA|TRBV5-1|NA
TGCGCCAGCAGCTTCCCTAACGCGGGAAGTGAGCAGTTCTTC
CASSFPNAGSEQFF
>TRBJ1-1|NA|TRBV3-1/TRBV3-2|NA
TGTGCCAGCAGCCACTCAGGGCCCACTGAAGCTTTCTTT
CASSHSGPTEAFF
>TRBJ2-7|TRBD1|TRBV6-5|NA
TGTGCCAGCAGTCGAACCAACGACAGGGACTACGAGCAGTACTTC
CASSRTNDRDYEQYF
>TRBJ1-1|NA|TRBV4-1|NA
TGCGCCAGCAGCCAAGAAGCGGGAATTTCCCATTTCACTGAAGCTTTCTTT
CASSQEAGISHFTEAFF
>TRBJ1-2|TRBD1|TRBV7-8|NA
TGTGCCAGCAGCGAAAGGATGGGTAGGGGGCCTGGGGATGGCTACACCTTC
CASSERMGRGPGDGYTF
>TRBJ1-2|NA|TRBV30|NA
TGTGCCTGGAATCGGGGGGTAGATGGCTACACCTTC
CAWNRGVDGYTF
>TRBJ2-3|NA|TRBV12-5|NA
TGTGCTAGTGCCCCCTCGAGTAGTTCAGATACGCAGTATTTT
CASAPSSSSDTQYF
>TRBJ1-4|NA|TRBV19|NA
TGTGCCAGTAGTAAGAAACAGCGGGTGGATGAAAAACTGTTTTTT
CASSKKQRVDEKLFF
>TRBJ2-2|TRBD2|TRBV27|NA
TGTGCCAGCAGGCTAGCGGGGGGAACCGGGGAGCTGTTTTTT
CASRLAGGTGELFF
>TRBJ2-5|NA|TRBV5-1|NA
TGCGCCAGCAGCTTGGCGTCTAGCGTACAAGAGACCCAGTACTTC
CASSLASSVQETQYF
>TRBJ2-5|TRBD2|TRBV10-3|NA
TGTGCCATCAGTTCGACTAGCGGGGGGGTTCGAGAGACCCAGTACTTC
CAISSTSGGVRETQYF
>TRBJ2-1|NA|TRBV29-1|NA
TGCAGCGGAGGGGACAATGAGCAGTTCTTC
CSGGDNEQFF
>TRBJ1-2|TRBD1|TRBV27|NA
TGTGCCAGCAGATACGACGGGACAGCCTATGGCTACACCTTC
CASRYDGTAYGYTF
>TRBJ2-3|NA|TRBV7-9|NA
TGTGCCACCGTCCAGGGGAGCACAGATACGCAGTATTTT
CATVQGSTDTQYF
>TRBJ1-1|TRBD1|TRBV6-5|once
TGTGCCAGCAGTTACTCGGGACAGGGGGCCACTGAAGCTTTCTTT
CASSYSGQGATEAFF
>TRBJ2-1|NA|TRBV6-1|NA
TGTGCCAGCAGTGAAGCGGGGGTCGGTGAGCAGTTCTTC
CASSEAGVGEQFF
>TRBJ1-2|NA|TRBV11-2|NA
TGTGCCAGCAGCATACGGCCCGGGGTTAACTATGGCTACACCTTC
CASSIRPGVNYGYTF
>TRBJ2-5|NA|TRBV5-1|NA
TGCGCCAGCAGCCTCTCAAGGGGACCCCGGGCCACCCAGTACTTC
CASSLSRGPRATQYF
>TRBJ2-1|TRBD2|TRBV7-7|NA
TGTGCCAGCAGCTCTATCGGACTAGCGGGGGTACCCCCCTACAATGAGCAGTTCTTC
CASSSIGLAGVPPYNEQFF
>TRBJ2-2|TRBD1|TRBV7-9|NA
TGTGCCAGCAGTTCAAGACGGACAGGGGACAGCGGGGAGCTGTTTTTT
CASSSRRTGDSGELFF
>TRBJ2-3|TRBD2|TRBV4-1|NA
TGCGCCAGCAGCCAAGATCCCCTAGCGGGGGTCACAGATACGCAGTATTTT
CASSQDPLAGVTDTQYF
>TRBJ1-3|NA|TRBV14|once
TGTGCCAGCAGCCATGCAGGATCTGGAAACACCATATATTTT
CASSHAGSGNTIYF
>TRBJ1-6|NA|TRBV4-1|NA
TGCGCCAGCAGCCAAGTCCGTCAGGGAAATTCACCCCTCCACTTT
CASSQVRQGNSPLHF
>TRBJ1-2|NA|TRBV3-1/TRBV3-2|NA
TGTGCCAGCAGCCAAGATTCTGGCTACACCTTC
CASSQDSGYTF
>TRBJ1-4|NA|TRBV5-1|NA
TGCGCCAGCAGAACGAAACAGGGACTTAATGAAAAACTGTTTTTT
CASRTKQGLNEKLFF
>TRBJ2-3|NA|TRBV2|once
TGTGCCAGCAGTGAACGTTGGGGGCGAGACACAGATACGCAGTATTTT
CASSERWGRDTDTQYF
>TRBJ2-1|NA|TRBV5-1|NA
TGCGCCAGCAGCTTGGTTTTAGTGGGAGCACCCTACAATGAGCAGTTCTTC
CASSLVLVGAPYNEQFF
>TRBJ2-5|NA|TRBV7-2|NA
TGTGCCAGCAGCATACCCGGGACCCAAGGCCTAGAGACCCAGTACTTC
CASSIPGTQGLETQYF
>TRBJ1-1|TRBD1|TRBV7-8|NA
TGTGCCAGCAGCAGACAGGGGGCGCGGACTGAAGCTTTCTTT
CASSRQGARTEAFF
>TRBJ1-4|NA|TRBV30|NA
TGTGCCTGGAGTGTTGCAGTTAATGAAAAACTGTTTTTT
CAWSVAVNEKLFF
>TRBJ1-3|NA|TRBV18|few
TGTGCCAGCTCACCATCCGCCCTCGCTAGCTCTGGAAACACCATATATTTT
CASSPSALASSGNTIYF